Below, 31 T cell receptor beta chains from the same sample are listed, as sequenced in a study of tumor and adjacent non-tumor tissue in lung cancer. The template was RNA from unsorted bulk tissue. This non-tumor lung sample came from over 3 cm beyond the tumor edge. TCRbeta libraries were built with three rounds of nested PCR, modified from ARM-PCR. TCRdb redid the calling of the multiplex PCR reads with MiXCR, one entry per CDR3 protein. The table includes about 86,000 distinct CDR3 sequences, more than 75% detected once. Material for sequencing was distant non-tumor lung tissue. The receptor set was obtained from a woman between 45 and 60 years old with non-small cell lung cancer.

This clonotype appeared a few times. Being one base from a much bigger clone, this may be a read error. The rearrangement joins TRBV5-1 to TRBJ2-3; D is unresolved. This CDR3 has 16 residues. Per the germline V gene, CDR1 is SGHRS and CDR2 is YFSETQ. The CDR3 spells CANSERPRSQIHTQYF. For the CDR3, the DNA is TGCGCCAACAGCGAAAGGCCCCGATCACAAATCCATACGCAGTATTTT. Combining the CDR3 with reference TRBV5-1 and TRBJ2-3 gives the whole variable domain KAGVTQTPRYLIKTRGQQVTLSCSPISGHRSVSWYQQTPGQGLQFLFEYFSETQRNKGNFPGRFSGRQFSNSRSEMNVSTLELGDSALYLCANSERPRSQIHTQYFGPGTRLTVL.

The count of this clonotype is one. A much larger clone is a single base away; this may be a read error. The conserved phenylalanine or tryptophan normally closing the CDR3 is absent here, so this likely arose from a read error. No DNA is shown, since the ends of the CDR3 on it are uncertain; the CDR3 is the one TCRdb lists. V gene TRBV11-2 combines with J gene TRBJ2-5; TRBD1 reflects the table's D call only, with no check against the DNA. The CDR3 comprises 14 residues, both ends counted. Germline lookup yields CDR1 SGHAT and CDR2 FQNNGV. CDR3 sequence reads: CASSLPGGSETLYL.

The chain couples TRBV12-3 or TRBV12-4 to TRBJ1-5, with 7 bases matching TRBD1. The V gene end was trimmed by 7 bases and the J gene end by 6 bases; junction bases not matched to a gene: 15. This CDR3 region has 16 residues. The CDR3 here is CASISGQLGMSQPQHF. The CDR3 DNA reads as TGTGCCAGCATCTCGGGACAGCTAGGTATGAGTCAGCCCCAGCATTTT.

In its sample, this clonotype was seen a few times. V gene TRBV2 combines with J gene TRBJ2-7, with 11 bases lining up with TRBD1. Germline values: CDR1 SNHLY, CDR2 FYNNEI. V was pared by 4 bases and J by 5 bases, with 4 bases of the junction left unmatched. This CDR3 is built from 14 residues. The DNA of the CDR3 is TGTGCCAGCAGTGCGGACAGGGGGCCGGACGAGCAGTACTTC. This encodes CASSADRGPDEQYF.

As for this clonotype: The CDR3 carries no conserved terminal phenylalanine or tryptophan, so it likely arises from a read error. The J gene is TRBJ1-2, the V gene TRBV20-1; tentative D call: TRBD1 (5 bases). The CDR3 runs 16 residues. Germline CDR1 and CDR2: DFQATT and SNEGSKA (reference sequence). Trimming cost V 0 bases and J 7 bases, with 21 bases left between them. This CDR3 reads CSARDGAGPLGLGYTL. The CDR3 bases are TGCAGTGCTAGAGATGGAGCAGGGCCGTTGGGTCTTGGCTACACCTTG.

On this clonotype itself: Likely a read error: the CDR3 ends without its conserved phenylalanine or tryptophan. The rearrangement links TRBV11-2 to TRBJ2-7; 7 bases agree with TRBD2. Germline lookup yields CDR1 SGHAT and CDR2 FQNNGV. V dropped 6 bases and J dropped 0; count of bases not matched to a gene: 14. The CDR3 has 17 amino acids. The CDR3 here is CASRQPTSEVNSYEQYL. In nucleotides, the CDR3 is TGTGCCAGCAGGCAGCCAACTAGCGAGGTAAACTCCTACGAGCAGTACTTA.

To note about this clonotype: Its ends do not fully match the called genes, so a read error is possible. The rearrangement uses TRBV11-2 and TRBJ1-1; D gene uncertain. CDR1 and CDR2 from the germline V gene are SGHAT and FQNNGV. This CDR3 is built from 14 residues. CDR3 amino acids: CASSLLILGTEGIF. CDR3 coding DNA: TGTGCCAGCAGCTTGCTAATACTGGGAACTGAAGGTATCTTT.

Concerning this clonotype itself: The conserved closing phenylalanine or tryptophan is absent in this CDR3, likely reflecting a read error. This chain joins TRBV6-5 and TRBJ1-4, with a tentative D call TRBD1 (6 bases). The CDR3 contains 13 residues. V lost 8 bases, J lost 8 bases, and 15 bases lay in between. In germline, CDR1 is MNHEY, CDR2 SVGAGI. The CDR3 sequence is CASGWKGGEKLFS. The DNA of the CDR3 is TGTGCCAGCGGATGGAAAGGGGGGGAAAAACTGTTTTCT.

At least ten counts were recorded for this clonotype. The CDR3 sequence: CASSDQNLAGGYNEQFF. The CDR3 DNA reads as TGTGCCAGCAGTGACCAAAATCTAGCAGGGGGCTACAATGAGCAGTTCTTC. This chain links TRBV6-4 with TRBJ2-1, with 7 positions matching TRBD1. V was pared by 2 bases and J by 3 bases, with 10 bases of the junction left unmatched. Germline V gives CDR1 MRHNA, CDR2 SNTAGT. The CDR3 has 17 amino acids.

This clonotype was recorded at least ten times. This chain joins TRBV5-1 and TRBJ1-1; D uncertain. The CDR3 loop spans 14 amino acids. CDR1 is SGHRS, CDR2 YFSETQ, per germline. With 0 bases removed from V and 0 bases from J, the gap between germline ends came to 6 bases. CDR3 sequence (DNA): TGCGCCAGCAGCTTGGAGGCGGTGAACACTGAAGCTTTCTTT. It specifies CASSLEAVNTEAFF.

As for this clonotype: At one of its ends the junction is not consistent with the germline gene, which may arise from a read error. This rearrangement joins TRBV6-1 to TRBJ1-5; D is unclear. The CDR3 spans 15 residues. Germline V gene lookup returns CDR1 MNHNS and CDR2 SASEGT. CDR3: CASRTGPGLPQPRHF. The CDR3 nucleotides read TGTGCCAGCAGAACTGGACCGGGCCTTCCTCAGCCCCGGCACTTT.

CDR3 sequence (DNA): TGTGCCAGGAGAATCCCGGGACTAGAGCAAAACAATGAGCAGTTCTTC. Protein sequence: CARRIPGLEQNNEQFF. The chain uses TRBV6-1 and TRBJ2-1, with TRBD2 matching 8 bases. The germline V gene has CDR1 MNHNS and CDR2 SASEGT. The CDR3 is 16 amino acids. J gave up 5 bases and V 9 bases, and 15 bases lay outside the gene matches.

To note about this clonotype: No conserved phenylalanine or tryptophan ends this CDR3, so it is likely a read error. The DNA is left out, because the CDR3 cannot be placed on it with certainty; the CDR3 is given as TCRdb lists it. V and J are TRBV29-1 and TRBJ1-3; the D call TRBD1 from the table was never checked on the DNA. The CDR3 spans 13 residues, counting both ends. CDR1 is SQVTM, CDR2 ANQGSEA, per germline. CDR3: CSGRDNPTHTVYL.

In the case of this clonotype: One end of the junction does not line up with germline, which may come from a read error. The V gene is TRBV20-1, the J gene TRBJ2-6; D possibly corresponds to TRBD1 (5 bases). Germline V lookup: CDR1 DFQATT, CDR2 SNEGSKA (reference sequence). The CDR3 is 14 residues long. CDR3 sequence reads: CTASTRDGASDLTF. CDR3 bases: TGCACTGCTAGTACCCGAGATGGGGCCAGCGACCTGACTTTC.

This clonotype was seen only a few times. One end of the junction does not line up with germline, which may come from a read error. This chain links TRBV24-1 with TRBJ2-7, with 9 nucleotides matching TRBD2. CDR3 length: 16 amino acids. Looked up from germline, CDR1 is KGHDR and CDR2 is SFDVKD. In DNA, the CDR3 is TGTGCCACCAGTGTCGCGGGAGGGGTGTTTTCCTACGAACAGTACTTC. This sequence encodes CATSVAGGVFSYEQYF.

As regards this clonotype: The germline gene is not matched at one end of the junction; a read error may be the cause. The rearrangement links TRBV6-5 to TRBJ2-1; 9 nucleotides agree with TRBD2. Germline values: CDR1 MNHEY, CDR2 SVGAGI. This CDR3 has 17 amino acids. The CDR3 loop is CASRHASGRGGDSEQFF. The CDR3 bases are TGTGCCAGCAGGCACGCCTCGGGGCGGGGGGGAGACAGTGAGCAGTTCTTT.

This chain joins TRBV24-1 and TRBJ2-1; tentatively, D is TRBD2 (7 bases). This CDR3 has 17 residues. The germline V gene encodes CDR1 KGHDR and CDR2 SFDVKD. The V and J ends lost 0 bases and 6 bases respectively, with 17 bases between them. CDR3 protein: CATSDLGGGRGSNEQFF. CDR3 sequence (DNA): TGTGCCACCAGTGATTTGGGGGGAGGGAGGGGGTCCAATGAGCAGTTCTTC.

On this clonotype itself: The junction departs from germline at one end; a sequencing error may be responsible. The CDR3 DNA reads TGTGCCAGAAGTGATAACGGCATCAGTCAGCCCCAGCATTTT. Protein sequence: CARSDNGISQPQHF. This chain joins TRBV6-1 and TRBJ1-5; no clear D gene. Germline V gene sequence: CDR1 MNHNS, CDR2 SASEGT. This CDR3 comprises 14 residues.

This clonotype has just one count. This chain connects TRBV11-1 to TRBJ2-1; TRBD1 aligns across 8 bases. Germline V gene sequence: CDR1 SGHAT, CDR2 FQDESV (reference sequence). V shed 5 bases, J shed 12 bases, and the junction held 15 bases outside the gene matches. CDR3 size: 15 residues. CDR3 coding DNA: TGTGCCAGCAGCCCGACTCCTTCGACAGGGGATGTGCAGTTCTTC. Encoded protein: CASSPTPSTGDVQFF.

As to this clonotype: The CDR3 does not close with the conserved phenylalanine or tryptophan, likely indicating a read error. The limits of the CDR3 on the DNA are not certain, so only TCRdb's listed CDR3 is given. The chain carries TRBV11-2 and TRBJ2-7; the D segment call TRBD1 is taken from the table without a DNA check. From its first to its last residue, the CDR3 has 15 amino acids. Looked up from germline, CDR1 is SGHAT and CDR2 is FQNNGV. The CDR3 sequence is CASSTVTGRTYEHYL.

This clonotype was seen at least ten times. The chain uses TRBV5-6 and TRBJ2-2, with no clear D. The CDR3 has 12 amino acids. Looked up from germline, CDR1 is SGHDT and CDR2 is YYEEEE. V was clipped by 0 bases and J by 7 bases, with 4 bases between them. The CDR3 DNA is TGTGCCAGCAGCTTGGGCTACGGGGAGCTGTTTTTT. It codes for CASSLGYGELFF.

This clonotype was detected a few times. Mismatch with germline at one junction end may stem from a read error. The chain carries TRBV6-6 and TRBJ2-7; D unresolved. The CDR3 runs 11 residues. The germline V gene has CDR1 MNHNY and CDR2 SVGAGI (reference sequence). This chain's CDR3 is CASMENCEQYF. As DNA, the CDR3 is TGTGCTAGCATGGAAAATTGCGAGCAGTACTTC.

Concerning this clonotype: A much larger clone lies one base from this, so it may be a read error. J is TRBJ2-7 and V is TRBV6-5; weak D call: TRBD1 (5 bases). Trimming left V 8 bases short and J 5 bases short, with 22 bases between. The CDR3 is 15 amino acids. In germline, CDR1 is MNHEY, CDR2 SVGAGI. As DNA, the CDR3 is TGTGCCAGCTCCCATTGGGGCAGGAGTCGGGACGAGCAGTACTTC. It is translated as CASSHWGRSRDEQYF.

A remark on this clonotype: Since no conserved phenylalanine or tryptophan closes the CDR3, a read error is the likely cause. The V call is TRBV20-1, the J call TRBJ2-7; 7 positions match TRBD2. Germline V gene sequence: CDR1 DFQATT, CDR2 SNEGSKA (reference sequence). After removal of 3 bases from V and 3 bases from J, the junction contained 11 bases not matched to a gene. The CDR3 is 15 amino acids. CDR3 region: CSARGGRSHYYEQYS. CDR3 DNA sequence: TGCAGTGCTAGGGGAGGGAGGTCCCACTACTACGAGCAGTACTCG.

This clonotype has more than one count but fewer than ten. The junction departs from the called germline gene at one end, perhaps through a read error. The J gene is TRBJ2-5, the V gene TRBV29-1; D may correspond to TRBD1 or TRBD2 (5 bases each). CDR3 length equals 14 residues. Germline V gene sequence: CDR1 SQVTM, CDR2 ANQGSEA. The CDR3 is CSAEDGAEGETQYF. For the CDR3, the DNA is TGCAGCGCTGAAGATGGTGCTGAGGGGGAGACCCAGTACTTC.

The CDR3, as DNA: TGTGCCAGCAGCTTGTTGGGAGGTGAGCAGTTCTTC. This encodes CASSLLGGEQFF. The V and J genes are TRBV11-2 and TRBJ2-1; maybe TRBD2 (6 bases). Trimming cost V 3 bases and J 9 bases, with 9 bases left between them. Germline V gene data show CDR1 as SGHAT and CDR2 as FQNNGV. This CDR3 is built from 12 residues.

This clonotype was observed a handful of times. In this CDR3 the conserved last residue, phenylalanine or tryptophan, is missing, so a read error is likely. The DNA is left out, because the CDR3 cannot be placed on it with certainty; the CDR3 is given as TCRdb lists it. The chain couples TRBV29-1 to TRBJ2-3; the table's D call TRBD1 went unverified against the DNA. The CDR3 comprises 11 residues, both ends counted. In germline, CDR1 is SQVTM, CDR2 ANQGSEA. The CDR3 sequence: CSLRQTDTRYC.

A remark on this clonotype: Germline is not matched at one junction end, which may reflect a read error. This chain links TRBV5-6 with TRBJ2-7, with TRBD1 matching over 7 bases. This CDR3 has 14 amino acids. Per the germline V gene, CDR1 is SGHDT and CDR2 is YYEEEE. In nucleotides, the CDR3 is TGTGCCAGCAACTTGTGGCAGGGGGTTTATGAGCAGTATTTC. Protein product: CASNLWQGVYEQYF.

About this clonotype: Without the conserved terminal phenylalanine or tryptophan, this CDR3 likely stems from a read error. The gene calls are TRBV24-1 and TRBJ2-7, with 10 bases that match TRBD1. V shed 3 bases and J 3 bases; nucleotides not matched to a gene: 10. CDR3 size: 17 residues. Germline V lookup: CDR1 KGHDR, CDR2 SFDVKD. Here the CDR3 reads CATSDAGTGASIYEQYL. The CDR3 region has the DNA TGTGCCACCAGTGATGCCGGGACAGGGGCCTCCATCTACGAGCAGTACTTA.

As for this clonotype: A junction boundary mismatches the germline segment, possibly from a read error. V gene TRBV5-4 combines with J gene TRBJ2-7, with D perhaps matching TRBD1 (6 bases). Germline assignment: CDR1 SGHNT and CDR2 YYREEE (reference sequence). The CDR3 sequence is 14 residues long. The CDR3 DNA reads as TGTGTCAGCAGCTCCAGGGGATTAGGCTACAAGCAGTACTTC. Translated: CVSSSRGLGYKQYF.

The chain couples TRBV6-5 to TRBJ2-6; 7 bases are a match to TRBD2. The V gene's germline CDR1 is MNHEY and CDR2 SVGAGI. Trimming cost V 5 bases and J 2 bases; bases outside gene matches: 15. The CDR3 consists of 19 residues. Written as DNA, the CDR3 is TGTGCCAGCAGTATCTTCTCCGGGCGGGGGAGCACTGGGGCCAACGTCCTGACTTTC. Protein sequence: CASSIFSGRGSTGANVLTF.